A selection of T cell receptor beta chains follows, all from one sample in a study of naive and memory T cell subsets. Via MiXCR, TCRdb re-called the UMI-ligation and nested PCR reads, giving one row per CDR3 protein. Of roughly 150,000 distinct CDR3 sequences in the sample, approximately 22% are singletons; the top ten hold roughly 0.1%. Input material: naive CD4+ T cells from blood. The receptors come from a human donor in good health. The CDR3 runs from the conserved cysteine through the conserved F or W. The D gene is left open where the match is weak. The size entry is marked missing in some rows and otherwise reads once, few, many or a size class.

TRBV28	TRBD1	TRBJ2-7	few	TGTGCCAGCACCCGGACAGGGCCCTACGAGCAGTACTTC	CASTRTGPYEQYF
TRBV29-1	TRBD2	TRBJ2-5	few	TGCAGCGTACCCGGGACTAGCGAAGAGACCCAGTACTTC	CSVPGTSEETQYF
TRBV20-1	TRBD1	TRBJ2-1	many	TGCAGTGCTAGAGATCCGTGGACAGGGGGAAGGAATGAGCAGTTCTTC	CSARDPWTGGRNEQFF
TRBV29-1	.	TRBJ2-3	few	TGCAGCTTAGGGGGGCATACAGATACGCAGTATTTT	CSLGGHTDTQYF
TRBV12-3/TRBV12-4	TRBD1	TRBJ1-2	.	TGTGCCAGCAGAGTGACAGGGGGCGACTATGGCTACACCTTC	CASRVTGGDYGYTF
TRBV6-1	.	TRBJ2-7	many	TGTGCCAGCAGTGACGTGGGGTACCACTACGAGCAGTACTTC	CASSDVGYHYEQYF
TRBV27	.	TRBJ2-1	.	TGTGCCAGCAGTTCCACGGTGTTCTACAATGAGCAGTTCTTC	CASSSTVFYNEQFF
TRBV9	TRBD1	TRBJ1-5	.	TGTGCCAGCAGCGCAGGACAGGGTTTCAATCAGCCCCAGCATTTT	CASSAGQGFNQPQHF
TRBV27	.	TRBJ2-3	.	TGTGCCAGCAGGTCAACCCTGAGCACAGATACGCAGTATTTT	CASRSTLSTDTQYF
TRBV29-1	.	TRBJ2-3	few	TGCAGCGTTGTTTCTCCGATAACAGATACGCAGTATTTT	CSVVSPITDTQYF
TRBV2	TRBD1	TRBJ2-3	.	TGTGCCAGCAGTCAACCCGGACAGGGGGTCGATACGCAGTATTTT	CASSQPGQGVDTQYF
TRBV24-1	.	TRBJ2-1	.	TGTGCCACCAGTGGGCAGGTTTCCAATGAGCAGTTCTTC	CATSGQVSNEQFF
TRBV10-3	TRBD1	TRBJ2-1	few	TGTGCCATCAGAGACTCCGGGACAGGACCTAACAATGAGCAGTTCTTC	CAIRDSGTGPNNEQFF
TRBV7-2	TRBD2	TRBJ2-5	many	TGTGCCAGCAGCCAAAGGCGGGAGGAGACCCAGTACTTC	CASSQRREETQYF
TRBV20-1	TRBD2	TRBJ2-7	few	TGCAGTGCTAGAGACCCCCTTGCTAGCGGGATAACCTACGAGCAGTACTTC	CSARDPLASGITYEQYF
TRBV4-1	.	TRBJ2-5	.	TGCGCCAGCAGCCCCAGATGGCAGGAGACCCAGTACTTC	CASSPRWQETQYF